The next 22 T cell receptor beta chains were all read from a single sample in a study of blood T cell repertoires in COVID-19. The assay was immunoSEQ multiplex PCR, and TCRdb's table has in-frame clones only and misses some. Altogether nearly 100,000 clones are present, around 80% being singletons, with the ten largest covering around 9.3%. Sequencing used peripheral blood. These receptors all come from a man between 70 and 80 years old with acute or convalescent COVID-19.

The CDR3 loop is CASFGGEGEQFF. The CDR3 DNA reads as TGTGCCAGCTTCGGGGGGGAGGGTGAGCAGTTCTTC. This chain links TRBV19 with TRBJ2-1, with 8 bases matching TRBD2. The CDR3 has 12 residues. Germline V gene sequence: CDR1 LNHDA, CDR2 SQIVND (reference sequence). Unmatched junction bases numbered 7, after V lost 9 bases and J lost 9 bases.

The V gene is TRBV19, the J gene TRBJ1-1; D might be TRBD1 (5 bases). Germline CDR1 LNHDA, CDR2 SQIVND (reference sequence). The CDR3 covers 14 residues. Deletions cut 0 bases from V and 3 bases from J, with 8 bases between. The CDR3: CASSIEGGDTEAFF. The CDR3 nucleotides read TGTGCCAGTAGTATAGAGGGAGGGGACACTGAAGCTTTCTTT.

This clone was found once. The rearrangement joins TRBV15 to TRBJ1-5; possible D gene TRBD1, 5 bases. Trimming left V 1 base short and J 0 bases short, with 7 bases between. The CDR3 extends over 15 amino acids. In germline, CDR1 is LNHNV, CDR2 YYDKDF (reference sequence). Here the CDR3 DNA reads TGTGCCACCAGCAGAGGCGGGGCTAGCAATCAGCCCCAGCATTTT. Translation: CATSRGGASNQPQHF.

V usage is TRBV7-6 and J usage is TRBJ1-4; 9 bases map to TRBD1. Germline CDR1 SGHVS, CDR2 FNYEAQ. This CDR3 is built from 14 residues. V lost 5 bases to trimming and J lost 7 bases; unmatched junction nucleotides: 5. CDR3 nucleotide sequence: TGTGCCAGCAGCCTGGGACAGGGCGGTGAAAAACTGTTTTTT. As protein: CASSLGQGGEKLFF.

V is TRBV2 and J is TRBJ1-5; D is uncertain. This CDR3 comprises 12 residues. V was shortened by 5 bases and J by 9 bases, with 11 bases between the two germline ends. Germline V gene sequence: CDR1 SNHLY, CDR2 FYNNEI. Written as DNA, the CDR3 is TGTGCCAGCAGTCCCCGAAGCCGGCCCCAGCATTTT. This codes for CASSPRSRPQHF.

The V gene is TRBV4-1, the J gene TRBJ1-2; 8 nucleotides match TRBD1. The CDR3 length is 13 residues. The germline gives CDR1 MGHRA, CDR2 YSYEKL. V lost 5 bases and J lost 4; bases outside the gene matches: 3. As DNA, the CDR3 is TGCGCCAGCAGCAGACAGGGGAGCTATGGCTACACCTTC. As protein: CASSRQGSYGYTF.

The chain is built from TRBV2 and TRBJ2-3, with D perhaps TRBD2 (5 bases). V lost 5 bases, J lost 4 bases, and 10 bases lay in between. The CDR3 sequence is 13 residues long. The germline V gene encodes CDR1 SNHLY and CDR2 FYNNEI. The CDR3 nucleotides read TGTGCCAGCAGTAGTGGGCGGGCAGATACGCAGTATTTT. This gives the protein CASSSGRADTQYF.

V gene TRBV3-1 (or the pseudogene TRBV3-2) combines with J gene TRBJ2-5; maybe TRBD2 (5 bases). The CDR3 length is 12 residues. V gave up 0 bases and J gave up 7 bases, with 6 bases separating them. Germline assignment: CDR1 LGHDT and CDR2 YNNKEL (reference sequence). This CDR3 is CASSQEAVTQYF. The CDR3 DNA reads TGTGCCAGCAGCCAAGAAGCGGTGACCCAGTACTTC.

The chain combines TRBV10-3 with TRBJ2-1; 10 bases are shared with TRBD2. V was pared by 8 bases and J by 4 bases, with 14 bases of the junction left unmatched. The CDR3 runs to 17 residues. Germline V gene lookup returns CDR1 ENHRY and CDR2 SYGVKD. DNA for the CDR3: TGTGCCATCGGGTACGAGCGGGAGGGCCATCCTTACAATGAGCAGTTCTTC. Protein sequence: CAIGYEREGHPYNEQFF.

The chain couples TRBV20-1 to TRBJ2-1, with TRBD2 as a possible D gene (5 bases). CDR3 length: 11 amino acids. V shed 6 bases and J shed 4 bases, with 7 bases lying between them. Germline CDR1 is DFQATT and CDR2 is SNEGSKA (reference sequence). The CDR3 here is CSAGLYNEQFF. CDR3 DNA sequence: TGCAGTGCCGGACTGTACAATGAGCAGTTCTTC.

This clone showed up just once. The chain links TRBV2 to TRBJ1-6, with 7 positions matching TRBD1. J lost 7 bases, V lost 3 bases, and 9 bases had no gene match. Germline V gene lookup returns CDR1 SNHLY and CDR2 FYNNEI. CDR3 length: 16 amino acids. CDR3 DNA: TGTGCCAGCAGTGATGGAAACAGGGGAAGGAATTCACCCCTCCACTTT. Its protein is CASSDGNRGRNSPLHF.

The rearrangement uses TRBV28 and TRBJ2-2, with TRBD2 matching 9 bases. CDR1 is MDHEN, CDR2 SYDVKM, per germline. With 2 bases clipped from V and 5 bases from J, the junction kept 3 bases outside the gene matches. CDR3 length equals 15 residues. In DNA form, the CDR3 reads TGTGCCAGCAGTTTAATGCGGGAGGGGACCGGGGAGCTGTTTTTT. This encodes CASSLMREGTGELFF.

This clone was detected a few times. This chain uses TRBV10-3 with TRBJ2-5; D perhaps matches TRBD2 (5 bases). CDR1 is ENHRY, CDR2 SYGVKD, per germline. V was shortened by 10 bases and J by 5 bases, with 17 bases between the two germline ends. This CDR3 has 13 residues. The CDR3 sequence is CATGGRPGETQYF. Written as DNA, the CDR3 is TGTGCCACGGGTGGCAGGCCGGGGGAGACCCAGTACTTC.

V usage is TRBV28 and J usage is TRBJ1-2, with D possibly being TRBD1 (5 bases). The CDR3 contains 14 residues. Germline V gene sequence: CDR1 MDHEN, CDR2 SYDVKM. Deletions cut 6 bases from V and 1 base from J, with 12 bases between. The CDR3: CASRGQGLNYGYTF. The CDR3 coding sequence is TGTGCCAGCAGGGGGCAAGGGCTTAACTATGGCTACACCTTC.

V gene TRBV14 combines with J gene TRBJ2-7; a possible D gene is TRBD2 (5 bases). This CDR3 is built from 13 residues. Germline values: CDR1 SGHDN, CDR2 FVKESK. V was cut by 4 bases and J by 3 bases, with 10 bases left in between. CDR3 DNA sequence: TGTGCCAGCAGCCTCCGGGGAAGCTACGAGCAGTACTTC. Amino acid sequence: CASSLRGSYEQYF. Combining the CDR3 with reference TRBV14 and TRBJ2-7 gives the whole variable domain EAGVTQFPSHSVIEKGQTVTLRCDPISGHDNLYWYRRVMGKEIKFLLHFVKESKQDESGMPNNRFLAERTGGTYSTLKVQPAELEDSGVYFCASSLRGSYEQYFGPGTRLTVT.

The chain uses TRBV10-3 and TRBJ2-3; TRBD2 matches 9 bases. V lost 3 bases and J lost 2; bases outside the gene matches: 6. The CDR3 totals 16 residues. Germline CDR1 is ENHRY and CDR2 is SYGVKD. CDR3 residues: CAISDAASGDTDTQYF. As DNA, the CDR3 is TGTGCCATCAGTGACGCGGCTAGCGGGGACACAGATACGCAGTATTTT.

This rearrangement joins TRBV9 to TRBJ2-3, with TRBD1 as a possible D gene (5 bases). Germline CDR1 SGDLS, CDR2 YYNGEE. Trimming took off 7 bases at V and 6 bases at J, with 18 bases between the two ends. The CDR3 consists of 14 residues. The CDR3 here is CASATSASGDTQYF. CDR3 DNA sequence: TGTGCCAGCGCTACTTCGGCGTCAGGGGATACGCAGTATTTT.

V and J are TRBV18 and TRBJ1-5; a possible D gene is TRBD1 (6 bases). The germline V gene has CDR1 KGHSH and CDR2 LQKENI. The ends were cut back, 3 bases at V and 4 bases at J, with 13 bases in the middle. The CDR3 consists of 15 residues. The CDR3 is CASSPRQQGNQPQHF. As DNA, the CDR3 is TGTGCCAGCTCACCCCGACAACAGGGTAATCAGCCCCAGCATTTT.

V is TRBV5-4 and J is TRBJ2-1; 10 bases agree with TRBD2. The ends lost 4 bases at V and 6 bases at J; junction bases unmatched: 7. CDR1 is SGHNT, CDR2 YYREEE, per germline (reference sequence). This CDR3 region has 15 residues. CDR3 DNA sequence: TGTGCCAGCAGCGCAGCGGGAGGGCCTTTCAATGAGCAGTTCTTC. The encoded protein is CASSAAGGPFNEQFF.

The V gene is TRBV7-8, the J gene TRBJ1-1; no reliable D call. The CDR3 sequence is 14 residues long. The germline V gene has CDR1 SGHVS and CDR2 FQNEAQ. The germline V and J ends were trimmed by 5 bases and 0 bases, with 10 bases remaining between them. CDR3 in DNA: TGTGCCAGCAGCCCCAGGATGATGAACACTGAAGCTTTCTTT. Protein: CASSPRMMNTEAFF.

This clone was picked up a small number of times. The chain uses TRBV5-1 and TRBJ2-7; 11 nucleotides agree with TRBD1. Trimming took 4 bases from V and 6 from J; bases not matched to a gene: 9. Per the germline V gene, CDR1 is SGHRS and CDR2 is YFSETQ. The CDR3 is made up of 15 amino acids. The DNA for the CDR3 is TGCGCCAGCAGCGGACAGGGGGCCCAGATAGCCGAGCAGTACTTC. Translating gives CASSGQGAQIAEQYF.

The CDR3 DNA reads TGTGCCAGCAGCGAGGGAGGGGGTAACAATGAGCAGTTCTTC. Translated, it gives CASSEGGGNNEQFF. The chain uses TRBV9 and TRBJ2-1; D is possibly TRBD2 (7 bases). Trimming took off 3 bases at V and 5 bases at J, with 12 bases between the two ends. The germline CDR1 and CDR2 sequences are SGDLS and YYNGEE. The CDR3 consists of 14 residues.